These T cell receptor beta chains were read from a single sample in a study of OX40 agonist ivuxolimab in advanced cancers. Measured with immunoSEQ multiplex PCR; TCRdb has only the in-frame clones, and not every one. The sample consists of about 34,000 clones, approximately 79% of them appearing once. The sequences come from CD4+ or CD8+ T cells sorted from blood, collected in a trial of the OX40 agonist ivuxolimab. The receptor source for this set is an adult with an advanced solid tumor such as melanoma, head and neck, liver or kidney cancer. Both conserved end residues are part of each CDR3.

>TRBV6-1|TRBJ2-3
CASSEILLGTGGTDTQYF
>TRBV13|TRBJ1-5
CASSLGVRDRGNQPQHF
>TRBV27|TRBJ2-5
CASWRTGSETQYF
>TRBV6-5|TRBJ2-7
CASRPTELYEQYF
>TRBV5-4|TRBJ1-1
CASSPGGGPTEAFF
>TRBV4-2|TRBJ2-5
CASSRLAEQETQYF
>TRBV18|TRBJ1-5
CASSLKPPTGEMPQHF
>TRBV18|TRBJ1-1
CASSPRQGWAEAFF
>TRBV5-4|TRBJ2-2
CASTSGRVNTGELFF
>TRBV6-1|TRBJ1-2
CASTDKSYGYTF
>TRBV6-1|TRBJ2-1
CASRSHYNEQFF
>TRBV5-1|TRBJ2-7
CASSPSRQGDEQYF
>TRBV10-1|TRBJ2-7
CASSESRTTNKYF
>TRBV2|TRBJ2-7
CASRRTGDTYEQYF
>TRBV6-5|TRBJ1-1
CASSYAGLRTDTEAFF
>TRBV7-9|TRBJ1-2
CASSLGGYGYTF
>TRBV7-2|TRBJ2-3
CASKRSTDTQYF
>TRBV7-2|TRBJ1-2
CASSPDRSSRGYTF
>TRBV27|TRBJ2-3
CASSFWGTDTQYF
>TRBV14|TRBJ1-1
CASSQDGYYTEAFF
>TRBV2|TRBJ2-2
CASRGGTVNTGELFF
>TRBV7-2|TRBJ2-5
CASSRKIQETQYF
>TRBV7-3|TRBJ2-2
CASSLRPDRANTGELFF
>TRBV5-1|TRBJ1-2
CASSLHPADYGYTF
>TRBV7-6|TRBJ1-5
CASSSGGRGHQPQHF
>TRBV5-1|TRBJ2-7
CASQETGNDEGEQYF
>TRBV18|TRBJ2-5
CASSPLMTAQETQYF
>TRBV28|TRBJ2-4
CASTPSDSLAKNIQYF
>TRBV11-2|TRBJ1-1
CASSPERWAFF
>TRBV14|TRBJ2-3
CASSQDTLSNTDTQYF